The 29 T cell receptor beta chains listed next were all sequenced from one sample in a study of cytomegalovirus exposure and HLA in healthy donors. The method was immunoSEQ multiplex PCR; TCRdb's version includes in-frame clones alone and lacks a portion of them. The sample lists approximately 150,000 clones, around 90% occurring once. The sequencing sample was made of PBMCs. All receptors come from a woman under 30 in good health and CMV-seropositive.

The sample holds a few counts of this clone. The chain joins TRBV12-5 to TRBJ1-5, with 10 nucleotides matching TRBD1. The V and J ends lost 6 bases and 1 base, in that order; junction bases with no gene match: 3. CDR3 length: 15 amino acids. Germline values: CDR1 LGHNT, CDR2 FRNRAP. The DNA for the CDR3 is TGTGCTAGTGGGGGGGACAGGGGAAGCAATCAGCCCCAGCATTTT. Translating gives CASGGDRGSNQPQHF.

The rearrangement links TRBV4-2 to TRBJ2-1; D is possibly TRBD2 (6 bases). V was pared by 0 bases and J by 2 bases, with 14 bases between. The length of the CDR3 is 17 residues. Germline values: CDR1 LGHNA, CDR2 YNFKEQ. This chain's CDR3 is CASSQENMAGTYNEQFF. The CDR3 nucleotides are TGTGCCAGCAGCCAAGAGAATATGGCGGGAACCTACAATGAGCAGTTCTTC.

The chain couples TRBV2 to TRBJ2-3; TRBD2 might be the D (5 bases). CDR1 is SNHLY and CDR2 is FYNNEI in the germline V gene. Trimming cost V 2 bases and J 6 bases, with 18 bases left between them. The CDR3 runs to 16 residues. CDR3 loop: CASSEFGGQGRDTQYF. The CDR3 DNA follows: TGTGCCAGCAGTGAATTCGGCGGGCAAGGGCGGGATACGCAGTATTTT.

The rearrangement links TRBV15 to TRBJ1-3; 10 nucleotides match TRBD1. The V and J ends lost 5 bases and 2 bases, in that order; junction bases with no gene match: 6. CDR1 is LNHNV, CDR2 YYDKDF, per germline (reference sequence). The CDR3 contains 16 residues. The CDR3 bases are TGTGCCACCAGCGTCCGAGGACAGGGGGCTGGAAACACCATATATTTT. The encoded protein is CATSVRGQGAGNTIYF.

The chain carries TRBV30 and TRBJ2-7, with 7 bases matching TRBD1. V lost 0 bases to trimming and J lost 3 bases; unmatched junction nucleotides: 5. Per the germline V gene, CDR1 is GTSNPN and CDR2 is SVGIG (reference sequence). CDR3 length: 14 amino acids. The CDR3 DNA is TGTGCCTGGAGTGTGGGACAGCTTTTCTACGAGCAGTACTTC. This sequence encodes CAWSVGQLFYEQYF.

J is TRBJ2-7 and V is TRBV2; 7 positions match TRBD2. Germline loops: CDR1 SNHLY, CDR2 FYNNEI. V dropped 0 bases and J dropped 4; count of bases not matched to a gene: 3. The CDR3 is 14 residues long. CDR3 DNA sequence: TGTGCCAGCAGTGAAGCGGGGGGGTGGTACGAGCAGTACTTC. Amino acids: CASSEAGGWYEQYF.

The V gene is TRBV30, the J gene TRBJ1-3; D not resolved. There are 16 residues in the CDR3. V shed 0 bases and J shed 0 bases, with 12 bases lying between them. The V gene's germline CDR1 is GTSNPN and CDR2 SVGIG (reference sequence). The CDR3 region has the DNA TGTGCCTGGAGTGTACTCCTGAGAGCCTCTGGAAACACCATATATTTT. It specifies CAWSVLLRASGNTIYF.

The V call is TRBV18, the J call TRBJ1-1, with 8 bases that match TRBD1. The germline V gene encodes CDR1 KGHSH and CDR2 LQKENI. Trimming cost V 3 bases and J 1 base; bases outside gene matches: 4. There are 15 residues in the CDR3. The CDR3 protein is CASSPQGQANTEAFF. In DNA form, the CDR3 reads TGTGCCAGCTCACCGCAGGGACAGGCGAACACTGAAGCTTTCTTT.

This clone was counted a few times. V gene TRBV6-4 combines with J gene TRBJ2-2; 10 bases map to TRBD1. The CDR3 totals 15 residues. The ends lost 5 bases at V and 3 bases at J; junction bases unmatched: 3. The germline V gene encodes CDR1 MRHNA and CDR2 SNTAGT. The DNA of the CDR3 is TGTGCCAGCAGTCCCGGGACAGGGGACACCGGGGAGCTGTTTTTT. It encodes CASSPGTGDTGELFF.

V and J are TRBV6-5 and TRBJ1-3; 8 bases map to TRBD1. The trim removed 4 bases at V and 0 bases at J, leaving 5 bases unmatched. The CDR3 loop spans 16 amino acids. Germline V gene data show CDR1 as MNHEY and CDR2 as SVGAGI. CDR3: CASSFSGTGSGNTIYF. As DNA, the CDR3 is TGTGCCAGCAGTTTCTCCGGGACAGGCTCTGGAAACACCATATATTTT.

The chain carries TRBV19 and TRBJ2-3, with D perhaps TRBD2 (5 bases). V was shortened by 9 bases and J by 1 base, with 14 bases between the two germline ends. There are 14 residues in the CDR3. Germline V gives CDR1 LNHDA, CDR2 SQIVND (reference sequence). The CDR3 sequence: CASDKLGRTDTQYF. CDR3 nucleotides: TGTGCCAGCGACAAACTAGGACGCACAGATACGCAGTATTTT.

The chain joins TRBV5-6 to TRBJ1-4; perhaps TRBD1 as D (5 bases). Germline V gene sequence: CDR1 SGHDT, CDR2 YYEEEE. V shed 0 bases and J shed 4 bases, with 10 bases lying between them. This CDR3 spans 15 amino acids. CDR3 in DNA: TGTGCCAGCAGCTTGGTCGGGGGACTTAATGAAAAACTGTTTTTT. Its protein is CASSLVGGLNEKLFF.

This clone was counted ten times or more. The genes are TRBV11-2 and TRBJ2-5; no reliable D call. Germline V gives CDR1 SGHAT, CDR2 FQNNGV. The V end lost 1 base, the J end lost 4 bases, and 4 bases lay between the germline ends. The CDR3 spans 12 residues. The CDR3 DNA is TGTGCCAGCAGCTTAGTCGGAGAGACCCAGTACTTC. It encodes CASSLVGETQYF.

The chain is built from TRBV7-8 and TRBJ2-3, with 8 nucleotides matching TRBD2. The CDR3 is 17 residues long. Germline V gene lookup returns CDR1 SGHVS and CDR2 FQNEAQ. V shed 5 bases, J shed 4 bases, and the junction held 14 bases outside the gene matches. The CDR3 DNA sequence: TGTGCCAGCAGCACTCGCCGCGCGGGAGGTGTTGCAGATACGCAGTATTTT. Translated, it gives CASSTRRAGGVADTQYF.

The chain has TRBV6-1 and TRBJ1-2, with D unresolved. Trimming pared 5 bases from V and 1 base from J, leaving 11 bases between. The CDR3 length is 14 residues. The germline CDR1 and CDR2 sequences are MNHNS and SASEGT. DNA for the CDR3: TGTGCCAGCAGTTATACAGAGATTAACTATGGCTACACCTTC. Its translation is CASSYTEINYGYTF.

This chain joins TRBV27 and TRBJ2-6; TRBD1 matches 7 bases. Germline loops: CDR1 MNHEY, CDR2 SMNVEV (reference sequence). The ends lost 5 bases at V and 1 base at J; junction bases unmatched: 2. CDR3 length equals 15 residues. DNA of the CDR3: TGTGCCAGCAGTACGACAGGGTCTGGGGCCAACGTCCTGACTTTC. It codes for CASSTTGSGANVLTF.

The rearrangement joins TRBV5-4 to TRBJ2-5, with 7 bases fitting TRBD2. Losses at the gene ends were 8 bases for V and 4 bases for J; bases not matched to a gene: 11. The germline V gene has CDR1 SGHNT and CDR2 YYREEE (reference sequence). The CDR3 has 14 residues. CDR3 region: CASFPSGASETQYF. CDR3 in DNA: TGTGCCAGTTTCCCTAGCGGCGCCTCAGAGACCCAGTACTTC.

This sequence joins TRBV5-4 and TRBJ2-1, with TRBD2 matching 9 bases. This CDR3 spans 16 amino acids. Per the germline V gene, CDR1 is SGHNT and CDR2 is YYREEE (reference sequence). The V gene end was trimmed by 5 bases and the J gene end by 2 bases; junction bases not matched to a gene: 8. The CDR3 nucleotides are TGTGCCAGCAGAGACCCGACTAGCGGTACCTACAATGAGCAGTTCTTC. Translating it yields CASRDPTSGTYNEQFF.

The CDR3 loop reads CASSGFPGQGGNEQFF. Written as DNA, the CDR3 is TGTGCCAGTAGTGGCTTCCCGGGACAGGGCGGCAATGAGCAGTTCTTC. V and J are TRBV19 and TRBJ2-1; 9 bases align to TRBD1. This CDR3 region has 16 residues. Germline V gives CDR1 LNHDA, CDR2 SQIVND (reference sequence). V lost 5 bases to trimming and J lost 6 bases; unmatched junction nucleotides: 11.

This chain links TRBV15 with TRBJ2-7; tentatively, D is TRBD1 (6 bases). This CDR3 has 15 amino acids. Trimming took off 3 bases at V and 3 bases at J, with 15 bases between the two ends. Per the germline V gene, CDR1 is LNHNV and CDR2 is YYDKDF (reference sequence). The CDR3 bases are TGTGCCACCAGCAGGGAACAGGGTCAAAGCTACGAGCAGTACTTC. It is translated as CATSREQGQSYEQYF.

The rearrangement joins TRBV7-8 to TRBJ1-5; D is possibly TRBD1 (5 bases). With 0 bases removed from V and 6 bases from J, the gap between germline ends came to 18 bases. The CDR3 covers 17 residues. Germline values: CDR1 SGHVS, CDR2 FQNEAQ. CDR3 loop: CASSLAVSGRDRQPQHF. The DNA of the CDR3 is TGTGCCAGCAGCTTAGCGGTGTCAGGGCGAGATCGTCAGCCCCAGCATTTT.

The chain employs TRBV10-3 and TRBJ1-1, with unresolved D. Trimming shortened V by 3 bases and J by 1 base, and 6 bases separated the two germline ends. The CDR3 is made up of 13 amino acids. Germline values: CDR1 ENHRY, CDR2 SYGVKD. CDR3 nucleotides: TGTGCCATCAGTGATTACGGGAACACTGAAGCTTTCTTT. Translation: CAISDYGNTEAFF.

V and J are TRBV7-2 and TRBJ2-1; D ambiguous. The CDR3 loop spans 13 amino acids. Germline CDR1 SGHTA, CDR2 FQGNSA. Trimming removed 1 base from V and 9 bases from J, with 10 bases in between. The CDR3 loop is CASSLVENTEQFF. Here the CDR3 DNA reads TGTGCCAGCAGCTTAGTGGAGAACACTGAGCAGTTCTTC.

The rearrangement links TRBV2 to TRBJ2-7; 8 nucleotides line up with TRBD1. The CDR3 loop spans 12 amino acids. The germline CDR1 and CDR2 sequences are SNHLY and FYNNEI. J gave up 6 bases and V 5 bases, and 3 bases lay outside the gene matches. This CDR3 is CASSSTGGEQYF. The CDR3 coding sequence is TGTGCCAGCAGTTCTACAGGGGGCGAGCAGTACTTC.

This clone was seen once. J is TRBJ1-1 and V is TRBV25-1, with TRBD1 as a possible D gene (5 bases). Deletions cut 0 bases from V and 3 bases from J, with 11 bases between. The CDR3 spans 15 residues. Germline CDR1 MGHDK, CDR2 SYGVNS. CDR3 nucleotide sequence: TGTGCCAGCAGTGAATATAAGGGGAGGGACACTGAAGCTTTCTTT. It translates to CASSEYKGRDTEAFF.

The chain is built from TRBV6-6 and TRBJ1-3; D is unresolved. V shed 7 bases and J shed 0 bases, with 13 bases lying between them. The CDR3 covers 15 residues. CDR1 MNHNY and CDR2 SVGAGI come from the germline V gene (reference sequence). The CDR3: CASTGVVSSGNTIYF. The CDR3 nucleotides read TGTGCCAGCACCGGAGTCGTAAGCTCTGGAAACACCATATATTTT.

The V call is TRBV7-9, the J call TRBJ2-1; TRBD1 agrees at 10 bases. In germline, CDR1 is SEHNR, CDR2 FQNEAQ (reference sequence). The CDR3 covers 17 residues. The junction had 6 bases not matched to a gene; V was cut back by 0 bases and J by 4 bases. CDR3 residues: CASSLASDRGLYNEQFF. CDR3 DNA sequence: TGTGCCAGCAGCTTAGCCTCCGACAGGGGGCTTTACAATGAGCAGTTCTTC. The full variable domain, rest sourced from reference TRBV7-9 and TRBJ2-1, is DTGVSQNPRHKITKRGQNVTFRCDPISEHNRLYWYRQTLGQGPEFLTYFQNEAQLEKSRLLSDRFSAERPKGSFSTLEIQRTEQGDSAMYLCASSLASDRGLYNEQFFGPGTRLTVL.

In the case of this clone: This CDR3 is also generated by other DNA sequences in the sample. The chain combines TRBV29-1 with TRBJ2-3; 14 nucleotides line up with TRBD2. Trimming at V came to 2 bases and at J to 6 bases, leaving 10 bases not matched to a gene. CDR3 length: 17 residues. The V gene's germline CDR1 is SQVTM and CDR2 ANQGSEA. CDR3 residues: CSVESGRGTSGGDTQYF. As DNA, the CDR3 is TGCAGCGTTGAAAGTGGTCGGGGGACTAGCGGGGGTGATACGCAGTATTTT.

The chain uses TRBV6-4 and TRBJ1-1; TRBD1 agrees at 11 bases. Germline-derived CDR1 and CDR2 are MRHNA and SNTAGT. This CDR3 spans 14 amino acids. The V gene end was trimmed by 5 bases and the J gene end by 5 bases; junction bases not matched to a gene: 4. CDR3 loop: CASSQGQGVTEAFF. CDR3 nucleotides: TGTGCCAGCAGTCAGGGACAGGGGGTAACTGAAGCTTTCTTT.